The next 10 T cell receptor beta chains were all read from a single sample in a study of blood T cell repertoires in COVID-19. Produced via immunoSEQ multiplex PCR; TCRdb's table is partial and in-frame only. The sample consists of roughly 100,000 clones, approximately 91% of them appearing once. The sample consisted of peripheral blood. All receptors derive from a man between 18 and 35 years old with acute or convalescent COVID-19.

As regards this clone: The sample carries other DNA sequences with the same CDR3. The chain joins TRBV27 to TRBJ1-2; no clear D. This CDR3 is built from 14 residues. From germline, CDR1 is MNHEY and CDR2 SMNVEV (reference sequence). The V and J ends lost 5 bases and 0 bases respectively, with 10 bases between them. CDR3 protein: CASSPRQANYGYTF. DNA of the CDR3: TGTGCCAGCAGTCCAAGACAAGCTAACTATGGCTACACCTTC.

The V gene is TRBV7-2, the J gene TRBJ2-3; D unclear. Germline V gives CDR1 SGHTA, CDR2 FQGNSA. The CDR3 contains 13 residues. With 5 bases removed from V and 0 bases from J, the gap between germline ends came to 6 bases. Here the CDR3 reads CASSQFSTDTQYF. CDR3 DNA sequence: TGTGCCAGCAGCCAATTCAGCACAGATACGCAGTATTTT.

The rearrangement uses TRBV5-1 and TRBJ2-5, with 8 bases lining up with TRBD1. V lost 0 bases to trimming and J lost 2 bases; unmatched junction nucleotides: 6. Germline-derived CDR1 and CDR2 are SGHRS and YFSETQ. The CDR3 totals 16 residues. The CDR3 loop is CASSLGTRQGQETQYF. The CDR3 bases are TGCGCCAGCAGCTTGGGGACTCGACAGGGGCAAGAGACCCAGTACTTC.

The chain carries TRBV10-2 and TRBJ1-2, with TRBD1 identical over 10 bases. Unmatched junction bases numbered 7, after V lost 6 bases and J lost 12 bases. The CDR3 length is 12 residues. Germline V gene sequence: CDR1 WSHSY, CDR2 SAAADI. The CDR3 DNA reads as TGCGCCAGCAGCCCCCCGGGACAGGGGAACACCTTC. Translation: CASSPPGQGNTF.

CDR3 sequence reads: CASSEVQVSEAFF. The CDR3 coding sequence is TGTGCCAGCAGTGAAGTTCAGGTTTCTGAAGCTTTCTTT. The chain carries TRBV6-1 and TRBJ1-1; D is ambiguous. The V and J ends lost 1 base and 6 bases respectively, with 9 bases between them. This CDR3 region has 13 residues. The germline gives CDR1 MNHNS, CDR2 SASEGT.

The chain carries TRBV29-1 and TRBJ2-7, with TRBD2 identical over 9 bases. V lost 3 bases to trimming and J lost 5 bases; unmatched junction nucleotides: 14. The germline CDR1 and CDR2 sequences are SQVTM and ANQGSEA. The CDR3 loop spans 16 amino acids. DNA for the CDR3: TGCAGCGTTGATTCTTCGGCTAGCGGGAACGAGGACGAGCAGTACTTC. Translating it yields CSVDSSASGNEDEQYF.

V gene TRBV20-1 combines with J gene TRBJ1-1, with 8 bases lining up with TRBD1. The germline V gene encodes CDR1 DFQATT and CDR2 SNEGSKA (reference sequence). CDR3 size: 15 residues. The junction had 6 bases not matched to a gene; V was cut back by 3 bases and J by 0 bases. CDR3 nucleotide sequence: TGCAGTGCTAGTAGGACAGGGCCCATGAACACTGAAGCTTTCTTT. Protein: CSASRTGPMNTEAFF.

The chain is built from TRBV7-8 and TRBJ1-5, with 8 bases aligning to TRBD1. Germline V gene data show CDR1 as SGHVS and CDR2 as FQNEAQ. The ends lost 3 bases at V and 5 bases at J; junction bases unmatched: 3. The CDR3 contains 14 residues. The CDR3 coding sequence is TGTGCCAGCAGCTTCGGACAGGGCGATCAGCCCCAGCATTTT. The encoded protein is CASSFGQGDQPQHF. Looking up the rest from reference TRBV7-8 and TRBJ1-5 gives the full variable domain: GAGVSQSPRYKVAKRGQDVALRCDPISGHVSLFWYQQALGQGPEFLTYFQNEAQLDKSGLPSDRFFAERPEGSVSTLKIQRTQQEDSAVYLCASSFGQGDQPQHFGDGTRLSIL.

V is TRBV19 and J is TRBJ2-2, with D unresolved. Deletions cut 3 bases from V and 7 bases from J, with 9 bases between. The germline CDR1 and CDR2 sequences are LNHDA and SQIVND (reference sequence). The CDR3 runs to 13 residues. The CDR3 is CASSIQDGGELFF. DNA for the CDR3: TGTGCCAGTAGTATTCAGGATGGCGGGGAGCTGTTTTTT.

The chain uses TRBV5-6 and TRBJ2-1; 7 bases line up with TRBD1. The CDR3 runs 15 residues. The germline gives CDR1 SGHDT, CDR2 YYEEEE. The junction had 7 bases not matched to a gene; V was cut back by 2 bases and J by 5 bases. This CDR3 is CASSFPGTVHNEQFF. CDR3 nucleotide sequence: TGTGCCAGCAGCTTTCCCGGGACAGTACACAATGAGCAGTTCTTC.